Below are 28 T cell receptor beta chains sequenced from a single sample in a study of blood T cell repertoires in COVID-19. The table came from immunoSEQ multiplex PCR; TCRdb's copy has only in-frame clones and leaves some out. The repertoire holds 15,000 to 20,000 clones, with 80% to 90% as singletons. Sequenced: peripheral blood. The origin of the receptors is a man aged 60-69 years with acute or convalescent COVID-19.

The chain links TRBV5-6 to TRBJ2-2; weak D call: TRBD2 (7 bases). This CDR3 is 16 amino acids long. In germline, CDR1 is SGHDT, CDR2 YYEEEE. The V end was cut by 4 bases, the J end by 1 base, with 14 bases between. CDR3 in amino acids: CASSGEGHRNTGELFF. The CDR3 nucleotides are TGTGCCAGCAGCGGGGAGGGACACCGGAACACCGGGGAGCTGTTTTTT.

The chain links TRBV7-2 to TRBJ1-6; D uncertain. Germline V gene sequence: CDR1 SGHTA, CDR2 FQGNSA. V lost 3 bases, J lost 5 bases, and 14 bases lay in between. This CDR3 contains 16 residues. As DNA, the CDR3 is TGTGCCAGCAGCTTCCCTCTGACACCGGATAATTCACCCCTCCACTTT. Protein: CASSFPLTPDNSPLHF.

The chain is built from TRBV5-6 and TRBJ2-7; perhaps TRBD1 as D (6 bases). V lost 4 bases and J lost 4, with 18 bases in between. This CDR3 has 15 residues. Germline loops: CDR1 SGHDT, CDR2 YYEEEE. As DNA, the CDR3 is TGTGCCAGCAGCCCCAATTGGTGGGGGCTTTACGAGCAGTACTTC. Amino acids: CASSPNWWGLYEQYF.

This chain links TRBV5-1 with TRBJ2-7, with 10 bases identical to TRBD1. The CDR3 loop spans 16 amino acids. Germline V CDR1 and CDR2: SGHRS, YFSETQ. V lost 4 bases and J lost 1; bases outside the gene matches: 8. CDR3 sequence: CASSRSSGQGSYEQYF. CDR3 nucleotides: TGCGCCAGCAGCCGTAGTTCGGGACAGGGGTCCTACGAGCAGTACTTC.

This clone was seen once. V usage is TRBV5-1 and J usage is TRBJ1-3; 9 bases fit TRBD1. Germline lookup yields CDR1 SGHRS and CDR2 YFSETQ. The CDR3 loop spans 16 amino acids. V lost 1 base to trimming and J lost 4 bases; unmatched junction nucleotides: 6. The CDR3 loop is CASSLYGTGTGNTIYF. The CDR3 coding sequence is TGCGCCAGCAGCTTGTACGGGACAGGGACAGGAAACACCATATATTTT. The full variable domain, with the rest looked up from reference TRBV5-1 and TRBJ1-3, is KAGVTQTPRYLIKTRGQQVTLSCSPISGHRSVSWYQQTPGQGLQFLFEYFSETQRNKGNFPGRFSGRQFSNSRSEMNVSTLELGDSALYLCASSLYGTGTGNTIYFGEGSWLTVV.

The chain joins TRBV5-1 to TRBJ2-7; D may be TRBD1 (5 bases). The CDR3 has 15 residues. Trimming took 0 bases from V and 0 from J, leaving 10 bases between them. In germline, CDR1 is SGHRS, CDR2 YFSETQ. CDR3 DNA sequence: TGCGCCAGCAGCTTGGGGCCAGGGCTCTCCTACGAGCAGTACTTC. It translates to CASSLGPGLSYEQYF.

The chain uses TRBV4-1 and TRBJ1-2; TRBD1 matches at 7 bases. This CDR3 is 15 amino acids long. The junction had 12 bases not matched to a gene; V was cut back by 4 bases and J by 7 bases. Per germline, CDR1 MGHRA and CDR2 YSYEKL. The CDR3 sequence is CASSLFLTGISGYTF. The CDR3 bases are TGCGCCAGCAGCCTTTTCCTGACAGGGATCTCTGGCTACACCTTC.

This clone was recorded a few times. This chain links TRBV6-5 with TRBJ1-4, with D possibly being TRBD1 (5 bases). Per the germline V gene, CDR1 is MNHEY and CDR2 is SVGAGI. V was trimmed by 6 bases and J by 8 bases, leaving 10 bases between them. The CDR3 consists of 12 residues. The CDR3 DNA reads as TGTGCCAGCAGAACAGGTCGAGAAAAACTGTTTTTT. Its protein is CASRTGREKLFF.

The V and J genes are TRBV19 and TRBJ1-1; D gene unclear. Germline CDR1 and CDR2: LNHDA and SQIVND (reference sequence). Trimming took 7 bases from V and 0 from J, leaving 12 bases between them. This CDR3 region has 14 residues. CDR3 amino acids: CASTLRQLNTEAFF. The CDR3 DNA follows: TGTGCCAGTACCCTGCGGCAGTTGAACACTGAAGCTTTCTTT.

The chain couples TRBV24-1 to TRBJ2-1, with D hard to call. This CDR3 region has 14 residues. Germline-derived CDR1 and CDR2 are KGHDR and SFDVKD. Trimming cost V 5 bases and J 5 bases, with 12 bases left between them. The CDR3 DNA sequence: TGTGCCACCAGTGCCCCGCGGAGTGACAATGAGCAGTTCTTC. Translation: CATSAPRSDNEQFF.

The chain uses TRBV7-3 and TRBJ2-3; 7 nucleotides align to TRBD2. J lost 5 bases, V lost 5 bases, and 7 bases had no gene match. Germline V gives CDR1 SGHTA, CDR2 FQGTGA. CDR3 length: 14 residues. The CDR3 nucleotides are TGTGCCAGCAGCCAGACTAGCTGGATAGATACGCAGTATTTT. Translation gives CASSQTSWIDTQYF.

The gene calls are TRBV7-8 and TRBJ2-3; the match to TRBD1 covers 7 bases. CDR1 and CDR2 from the germline V gene are SGHVS and FQNEAQ. The CDR3 runs 17 residues. The ends lost 4 bases at V and 5 bases at J; junction bases unmatched: 15. The chain's CDR3 is CASSSLIGQGVGDTQYF. The CDR3 bases are TGTGCCAGCAGCTCATTAATCGGCCAGGGGGTGGGAGATACGCAGTATTTT.

This sequence joins TRBV9 and TRBJ2-2, with D perhaps TRBD1 (6 bases). There are 20 residues in the CDR3. V was cut by 1 base and J by 2 bases, with 24 bases left in between. CDR1 is SGDLS and CDR2 is YYNGEE in the germline V gene. CDR3: CASSVPYNTGTIINTGELFF. The CDR3 DNA reads TGTGCCAGCAGCGTACCATATAACACAGGGACCATAATAAACACCGGGGAGCTGTTTTTT.

This clone was seen once. V gene TRBV10-3 combines with J gene TRBJ1-3, with 7 bases identical to TRBD1. The germline V gene has CDR1 ENHRY and CDR2 SYGVKD. The V and J ends lost 10 bases and 4 bases, in that order; junction bases with no gene match: 13. This CDR3 region has 15 residues. The CDR3 coding sequence is TGTGCCAGTAAGGGACAGCTCGGGTCGGGAAACACCATATATTTT. The encoded protein is CASKGQLGSGNTIYF.

This clone was found once. This CDR3 reads CASSTDRDETQYF. The DNA of the CDR3 is TGTGCCAGCTCGACCGACAGGGACGAGACCCAGTACTTC. The rearrangement joins TRBV18 to TRBJ2-5, with 7 bases lining up with TRBD1. Germline CDR1 KGHSH, CDR2 LQKENI. The CDR3 extends over 13 amino acids. The V segment lost 6 bases and the J segment 5 bases; nucleotides outside the gene matches: 6. Supplemented by reference TRBV18 and TRBJ2-5, the full variable domain reads NAGVMQNPRHLVRRRGQEARLRCSPMKGHSHVYWYRQLPEEGLKFMVYLQKENIIDESGMPKERFSAEFPKEGPSILRIQQVVRGDSAAYFCASSTDRDETQYFGPGTRLLVL.

The chain couples TRBV15 to TRBJ1-2; D may be TRBD1 (5 bases). The germline V gene has CDR1 LNHNV and CDR2 YYDKDF (reference sequence). The germline V and J ends were trimmed by 3 bases and 5 bases, with 10 bases remaining between them. This CDR3 has 13 amino acids. CDR3 sequence (DNA): TGTGCCACCAGCAGCCAGGGCTCTTATGGCTACACCTTC. Translation: CATSSQGSYGYTF.

The gene calls are TRBV18 and TRBJ1-6, with 8 bases that match TRBD1. Germline assignment: CDR1 KGHSH and CDR2 LQKENI. This CDR3 spans 13 amino acids. V lost 6 bases to trimming and J lost 9 bases; unmatched junction nucleotides: 4. CDR3 in amino acids: CASSPDRVSPLHF. DNA for the CDR3: TGTGCCAGCTCTCCGGACAGGGTTTCACCCCTCCACTTT.

The rearrangement links TRBV4-1 to TRBJ1-1; D perhaps matches TRBD1 (5 bases). V dropped 0 bases and J dropped 11 bases, with 16 bases sitting between them. Germline CDR1 MGHRA, CDR2 YSYEKL. CDR3 length: 14 residues. The CDR3 protein is CASSQEGTARGAFF. CDR3 nucleotide sequence: TGCGCCAGCAGCCAAGAGGGAACGGCCCGGGGGGCTTTCTTT.

J is TRBJ1-2 and V is TRBV5-1; D uncertain. V was pared by 1 base and J by 3 bases, with 7 bases between. Germline V lookup: CDR1 SGHRS, CDR2 YFSETQ. The CDR3 is 13 residues long. This chain's CDR3 is CASSLMGDYGYTF. CDR3 nucleotides: TGCGCCAGCAGCTTGATGGGAGACTATGGCTACACCTTC.

This rearrangement joins TRBV9 to TRBJ1-2; D unresolved. Germline V gene data show CDR1 as SGDLS and CDR2 as YYNGEE. The V end was cut by 0 bases, the J end by 1 base, with 10 bases between. The CDR3 is made up of 15 amino acids. The CDR3 protein is CASSVGVGVNYGYTF. The CDR3 region has the DNA TGTGCCAGCAGCGTAGGAGTCGGGGTTAACTATGGCTACACCTTC.

The chain has TRBV30 and TRBJ2-3, with D maybe TRBD2 (5 bases). This CDR3 spans 15 amino acids. V lost 7 bases to trimming and J lost 0 bases, with 17 bases between them. CDR1 is GTSNPN, CDR2 SVGIG, per germline (reference sequence). CDR3 loop: CASRLGSSSTDTQYF. The CDR3 region has the DNA TGTGCCTCGCGGTTGGGGAGCTCTAGCACAGATACGCAGTATTTT.

The V and J genes are TRBV19 and TRBJ2-5, with TRBD2 matching 9 bases. The CDR3 length is 16 residues. Germline CDR1 is LNHDA and CDR2 is SQIVND (reference sequence). With V trimmed by 7 bases and J by 5 bases, 14 bases remained unmatched. CDR3 sequence reads: CASTPFGGGAWETQYF. CDR3 nucleotide sequence: TGTGCCAGTACCCCCTTCGGCGGGGGGGCATGGGAGACCCAGTACTTC. Filled out from reference TRBV19 and TRBJ2-5, the complete variable domain reads DGGITQSPKYLFRKEGQNVTLSCEQNLNHDAMYWYRQDPGQGLRLIYYSQIVNDFQKGDIAEGYSVSREKKESFPLTVTSAQKNPTAFYLCASTPFGGGAWETQYFGPGTRLLVL.

This clone has a handful of counts. The chain is built from TRBV19 and TRBJ2-7, with TRBD1 matching over 7 bases. The CDR3 sequence is 14 residues long. The germline CDR1 and CDR2 sequences are LNHDA and SQIVND (reference sequence). The V gene end was trimmed by 4 bases and the J gene end by 3 bases; junction bases not matched to a gene: 6. The CDR3 DNA follows: TGTGCCAGTAGTACCTCCGGGACAGTCTACGAGCAGTACTTC. Translated, it gives CASSTSGTVYEQYF.

This clone is a singleton in its sample. This chain links TRBV7-2 with TRBJ1-1; perhaps TRBD1 as D (6 bases). The V gene lost 1 base and the J gene lost 8 bases, with 14 bases spanning the gap. Germline CDR1 is SGHTA and CDR2 is FQGNSA. This CDR3 contains 14 residues. CDR3 amino acids: CASSLGQGRGEAFF. Written as DNA, the CDR3 is TGTGCCAGCAGCTTAGGGCAGGGCAGGGGAGAAGCTTTCTTT.

This clone ranks as medium-sized. This chain uses TRBV21-1 with TRBJ1-6; the table's D gene call, TRBD1, was not cross checked with the DNA. TRBV21-1 is annotated as a pseudogene. The CDR3 totals 15 residues. The CDR3 sequence is CASSDRQRVDSPLHF. DNA for the CDR3: TGTGCCAGCAGCGACAGGCAGAGGGTTGATTCACCCCTCCACTTT.

V gene TRBV5-6 combines with J gene TRBJ2-2, with 7 bases that match TRBD1. The CDR3 consists of 13 residues. Unmatched junction bases numbered 4, after V lost 7 bases and J lost 4 bases. Germline assignment: CDR1 SGHDT and CDR2 YYEEEE. CDR3 in DNA: TGTGCCAGCGCGACAGGGATCACCGGGGAGCTGTTTTTT. Residues: CASATGITGELFF.

The rearrangement joins TRBV5-1 to TRBJ1-4, with TRBD1 identical over 7 bases. This CDR3 is built from 14 residues. The germline gives CDR1 SGHRS, CDR2 YFSETQ. J gave up 6 bases and V 3 bases, and 5 bases lay outside the gene matches. The CDR3 region is CASSSRGQDEKLFF. Here the CDR3 DNA reads TGCGCCAGCAGCTCTAGGGGGCAGGATGAAAAACTGTTTTTT.

This clone came up a few times. The chain couples TRBV18 to TRBJ1-6, with TRBD1 matching over 8 bases. The CDR3 is 16 amino acids. Germline loops: CDR1 KGHSH, CDR2 LQKENI. After removal of 4 bases from V and 7 bases from J, the junction contained 9 bases not matched to a gene. This chain's CDR3 is CASSLVPTGANSPLHF. The CDR3 DNA is TGTGCCAGCTCACTTGTTCCGACAGGGGCAAATTCACCCCTCCACTTT.